This T cell receptor beta chain was retrieved from a study of multiple sclerosis patients with progressive multifocal leukoencephalopathy. V was pared by 4 bases and J by 4 bases, with 10 bases between. CDR3 length: 13 residues. Per the germline V gene, CDR1 is KGHSH and CDR2 is LQKENI. The time point was: before natalizumab initiation. The table came from immunoSEQ multiplex PCR; TCRdb's copy has only in-frame clones and leaves some out. The sample holds under 40,000 clones, about nine tenths seen once. Notes on this clone: Other DNA sequences in the same sample also yield this CDR3.

The receptor was isolated from a human donor with multiple sclerosis. This rearrangement joins TRBV18 to TRBJ1-2, with D possibly TRBD1 on 5 matching bases. Material for sequencing was PBMCs. The CDR3 sequence is CASSRDSSYGYTF. The CDR3 bases are TGTGCCAGCTCACGGGACTCGAGCTATGGCTACACCTTC.